This T cell receptor (beta chain) came from a study of glioma-infiltrating T cells after dendritic cell vaccination. This clone occurred a few times. The antigen remains undetermined. Findings of the study overall: No direct clonality-survival link was found; a diverse polyclonal response may matter.

Germline-derived CDR1 and CDR2 are SNHLY and FYNNEI. CDR3 length: 16 residues. Germline trimming cut 3 bases from V and 4 bases from J; bases unmatched to any gene: 7. The data were produced by immunoSEQ multiplex PCR, yet TCRdb's version contains in-frame clones alone and is incomplete. This table has 60,000 or so clones, 86% appearing once. As for time point: after dendritic cell vaccination, including at tumor progression/relapse. J is TRBJ2-2 and V is TRBV2; 8 bases agree with TRBD1. Specimen: blood, collected after dendritic cell vaccination. This clonotype originated in a human donor with glioblastoma. CDR3 DNA: TGTGCCAGCAGTGACTCCAGGGGGCTAGTCACCGGGGAGCTGTTTTTT. It translates to CASSDSRGLVTGELFF. Full variable domain (rest looked up from reference TRBV2 and TRBJ2-2): EPEVTQTPSHQVTQMGQEVILRCVPISNHLYFYWYRQILGQKVEFLVSFYNNEISEKSEIFDDQFSVERPDGSNFTLKIRSTKLEDSAMYFCASSDSRGLVTGELFFGEGSRLTVL.